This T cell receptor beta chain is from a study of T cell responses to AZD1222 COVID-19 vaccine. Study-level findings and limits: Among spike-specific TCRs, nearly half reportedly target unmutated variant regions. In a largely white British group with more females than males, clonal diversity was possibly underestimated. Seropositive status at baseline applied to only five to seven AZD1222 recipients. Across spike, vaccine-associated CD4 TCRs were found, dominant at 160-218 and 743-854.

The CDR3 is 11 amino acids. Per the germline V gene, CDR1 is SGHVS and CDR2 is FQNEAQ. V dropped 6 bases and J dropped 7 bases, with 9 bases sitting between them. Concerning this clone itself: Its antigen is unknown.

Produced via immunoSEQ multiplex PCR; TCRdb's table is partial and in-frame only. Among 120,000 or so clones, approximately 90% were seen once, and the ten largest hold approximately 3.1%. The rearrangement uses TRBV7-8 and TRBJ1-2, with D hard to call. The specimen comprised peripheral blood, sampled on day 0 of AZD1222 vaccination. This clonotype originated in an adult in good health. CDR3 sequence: CASRDFSGYTF. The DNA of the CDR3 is TGTGCCAGCAGGGACTTCAGTGGCTACACCTTC.